This TCR beta chain was identified during a study of CD8 T cells in ankylosing spondylitis. The study, taken as a whole, reports: In ankylosing spondylitis patients, matched synovial fluid reportedly showed significant enrichment of disease-linked clones. In synovial fluid and blood from reactive arthritis, some motif variants were previously reported. Disease-linked clones bore a CD8+ phenotype, appearing relatively rarely in peripheral blood. A motif in TCR beta, a set of about eight highly homologous variants, appeared characteristic of ankylosing spondylitis blood.

CDR1 is SQVTM, CDR2 ANQGSEA, per germline. V lost 6 bases and J 2 bases, leaving 12 bases between the germline ends. The CDR3 loop spans 13 amino acids. This clonotype has only a few counts. What it binds is unknown. Construction of TCR beta libraries was performed using quantitative 5'-RACE with molecular barcodes. TCRdb fed the 5' RACE reads into MiXCR, producing one record per CDR3 protein. Altogether 700,000 to 1,000,000 distinct CDR3 sequences are present, 10% to 15% being singletons, with the ten largest covering around 0.51%. This receptor was taken from a male donor with ankylosing spondylitis. The V gene is TRBV29-1, the J gene TRBJ2-3; D is perhaps TRBD1 (5 bases). Sequenced material: blood, either unsorted or a sorted T cell fraction (not recorded which). The CDR3 loop reads CSVSGRFTDTQYF. The CDR3 nucleotides read TGCAGCGTCTCAGGGCGTTTCACAGATACGCAGTATTTT.